These 22 T cell receptor beta chains were sequenced from one sample in a study of beta chain features in type 1 diabetes. Study-wide results and limits: Shorter TCRB CDR3s, moderately but significantly so, marked every one of the four CD4+ subsets in Type 1 diabetes patients.

These receptors' targets are unknown. Since all of the isolated RNA was reverse transcribed, expressed TCRB transcripts were what got sequenced. Measured with immunoSEQ multiplex PCR; TCRdb has only the in-frame clones, and not every one. The table shows hundreds of thousands of clones, with over 11% occurring only once. The material sequenced was naive CD4+ T cells from blood. These receptors came from a young man with type 1 diabetes.

This clone was picked up a small number of times. The chain is built from TRBV25-1 and TRBJ2-2; TRBD2 matches at 8 bases. Germline CDR1 is MGHDK and CDR2 is SYGVNS. J lost 6 bases, V lost 4 bases, and 10 bases had no gene match. The CDR3 length is 16 residues. The CDR3 region is CASSVSAGVNSGELFF. The CDR3 DNA follows: TGTGCCAGCAGTGTTTCAGCGGGAGTAAACTCCGGGGAGCTGTTTTTT.

The V gene is TRBV29-1, the J gene TRBJ2-5; D possibly corresponds to TRBD2 (6 bases). The CDR3 sequence is 12 residues long. Germline lookup yields CDR1 SQVTM and CDR2 ANQGSEA. The V end lost 4 bases, the J end lost 1 base, and 7 bases lay between the germline ends. The CDR3 is CSVATSQETQYF. The CDR3 nucleotides read TGCAGCGTTGCGACTAGCCAAGAGACCCAGTACTTC. Full variable domain (outside the CDR3, taken from reference TRBV29-1 and TRBJ2-5): SAVISQKPSRDICQRGTSLTIQCQVDSQVTMMFWYRQQPGQSLTLIATANQGSEATYESGFVIDKFPISRPNLTFSTLTVSNMSPEDSSIYLCSVATSQETQYFGPGTRLLVL.

The chain uses TRBV7-9 and TRBJ2-5; D gene unclear. V was pared by 5 bases and J by 6 bases, with 16 bases between. The CDR3 runs to 14 residues. Germline V gene data show CDR1 as SEHNR and CDR2 as FQNEAQ (reference sequence). CDR3 sequence reads: CASSPSTLTKTQYF. DNA for the CDR3: TGTGCCAGCAGCCCGTCGACACTGACCAAGACCCAGTACTTC.

This clone appeared a few times. The chain joins TRBV12-5 to TRBJ2-1; D call uncertain. This CDR3 spans 13 amino acids. V dropped 1 base and J dropped 5 bases, with 6 bases sitting between them. CDR1 LGHNT and CDR2 FRNRAP come from the germline V gene. The CDR3 spells CASGLGEDNEQFF. CDR3 DNA: TGTGCTAGTGGTTTGGGAGAGGACAATGAGCAGTTCTTC.

The chain joins TRBV5-4 to TRBJ1-2; D is unresolved. The CDR3 runs to 13 residues. Trimming shortened V by 2 bases and J by 2 bases, and 7 bases separated the two germline ends. From germline, CDR1 is SGHNT and CDR2 YYREEE (reference sequence). The CDR3 sequence: CASSFGRNYGYTF. CDR3 nucleotides: TGTGCCAGCAGCTTTGGGCGAAACTATGGCTACACCTTC.

This clone was recorded a few times. The chain joins TRBV4-3 to TRBJ2-2; 7 bases agree with TRBD1. The CDR3 contains 16 residues. The germline V gene encodes CDR1 LGHNA and CDR2 YSLEER. V gave up 2 bases and J gave up 6 bases; unmatched junction bases: 9. The CDR3 protein is CASSQMGQSGSGELFF. The CDR3 coding sequence is TGCGCCAGCAGCCAAATGGGACAGAGCGGTTCCGGGGAGCTGTTTTTT.

J is TRBJ2-1 and V is TRBV5-4; a possible D gene is TRBD2 (6 bases). Germline loops: CDR1 SGHNT, CDR2 YYREEE (reference sequence). The CDR3 has 16 residues. The V and J ends lost 0 bases and 0 bases respectively, with 10 bases between them. The CDR3 nucleotides read TGTGCCAGCAGCTTGGGCGGGACGATCTCCTACAATGAGCAGTTCTTC. Residues: CASSLGGTISYNEQFF. The complete variable domain, with remaining parts taken from reference TRBV5-4 and TRBJ2-1, reads ETGVTQSPTHLIKTRGQQVTLRCSSQSGHNTVSWYQQALGQGPQFIFQYYREEENGRGNFPPRFSGLQFPNYSSELNVNALELDDSALYLCASSLGGTISYNEQFFGPGTRLTVL.

The chain combines TRBV18 with TRBJ1-5; TRBD1 matches at 7 bases. This CDR3 region has 15 residues. Germline V gene lookup returns CDR1 KGHSH and CDR2 LQKENI. With V trimmed by 6 bases and J by 6 bases, 11 bases remained unmatched. The CDR3 DNA reads TGTGCCAGCTCCTCCGGATCGACAGGGCTTCAGCCCCAGCATTTT. Amino acids: CASSSGSTGLQPQHF. The full variable domain, completed using reference TRBV18 and TRBJ1-5, is NAGVMQNPRHLVRRRGQEARLRCSPMKGHSHVYWYRQLPEEGLKFMVYLQKENIIDESGMPKERFSAEFPKEGPSILRIQQVVRGDSAAYFCASSSGSTGLQPQHFGDGTRLSIL.

This clone has more than one count but fewer than ten. This sequence joins TRBV13 and TRBJ2-3; weak D call: TRBD2 (7 bases). Trimming shortened V by 4 bases and J by 5 bases, and 28 bases separated the two germline ends. Germline lookup yields CDR1 PRHDT and CDR2 FYEKMQ (reference sequence). The CDR3 totals 19 residues. Written as DNA, the CDR3 is TGTGCCAGCAGCTCCAGATCCGGAGGGGGAGGGCCCTCCATAGATACGCAGTATTTT. It encodes CASSSRSGGGGPSIDTQYF.

The V and J genes are TRBV11-1 and TRBJ2-3, with 9 nucleotides matching TRBD2. Per germline, CDR1 SGHAT and CDR2 FQDESV (reference sequence). The CDR3 loop spans 14 amino acids. V shed 2 bases, J shed 7 bases, and the junction held 4 bases outside the gene matches. CDR3 region: CASSLKTSGNTQYF. Here the CDR3 DNA reads TGTGCCAGCAGCTTAAAGACTAGCGGCAATACGCAGTATTTT.

This clone was detected a few times. The chain uses TRBV30 and TRBJ2-3, with 7 nucleotides matching TRBD1. The CDR3 is made up of 14 amino acids. CDR1 and CDR2 from the germline V gene are GTSNPN and SVGIG (reference sequence). J gave up 1 base and V 5 bases, and 6 bases lay outside the gene matches. This CDR3 reads CAWDRVLRTDTQYF. The CDR3 DNA follows: TGTGCCTGGGACAGGGTTTTGCGCACAGATACGCAGTATTTT.

This clone appeared a few times. This chain uses TRBV7-9 with TRBJ2-3, with D possibly being TRBD2 (6 bases). The CDR3 spans 15 residues. Trimming pared 4 bases from V and 0 bases from J, leaving 11 bases between. Germline V gene sequence: CDR1 SEHNR, CDR2 FQNEAQ (reference sequence). CDR3 coding DNA: TGTGCCAGCAGCTACCCGGGACTTAGCACAGATACGCAGTATTTT. Protein: CASSYPGLSTDTQYF.

This chain connects TRBV7-2 to TRBJ2-5, with a weak D call TRBD2 (5 bases). The V gene lost 5 bases and the J gene lost 2 bases, with 9 bases spanning the gap. The CDR3 extends over 13 amino acids. The V gene's germline CDR1 is SGHTA and CDR2 FQGNSA. Here the CDR3 DNA reads TGTGCCAGCAGCGCGGGCCATCAAGAGACCCAGTACTTC. Protein product: CASSAGHQETQYF.

Only a few counts were recorded for this clone. The V gene is TRBV5-4, the J gene TRBJ2-7; D is undetermined. The CDR3 length is 16 residues. Germline CDR1 SGHNT, CDR2 YYREEE (reference sequence). Trimming cost V 4 bases and J 1 base, with 18 bases left between them. Here the CDR3 reads CASSPESNLASYEQYF. CDR3 DNA sequence: TGTGCCAGCAGCCCCGAGAGCAATTTAGCTTCCTACGAGCAGTACTTC.

The CDR3: CASSTPPTEAFF. As DNA, the CDR3 is TGTGCCAGCAGCACACCGCCCACTGAAGCTTTCTTT. This chain connects TRBV7-2 to TRBJ1-1, with D unresolved. V gave up 5 bases and J gave up 4 bases, with 8 bases separating them. Germline V lookup: CDR1 SGHTA, CDR2 FQGNSA. CDR3 length: 12 residues.

This clone was found a few times. The V gene is TRBV18, the J gene TRBJ2-6; 7 bases match TRBD2. Germline loops: CDR1 KGHSH, CDR2 LQKENI. V shed 1 base and J 4 bases; nucleotides not matched to a gene: 10. This CDR3 spans 18 amino acids. CDR3 nucleotide sequence: TGTGCCAGCTCACCACTACCTAGCGGAACGGGAGGGGCCAACGTCCTGACTTTC. Encoded protein: CASSPLPSGTGGANVLTF.

Only a few counts were recorded for this clone. The V call is TRBV7-3, the J call TRBJ2-1; 9 bases line up with TRBD1. V was pared by 5 bases and J by 5 bases, with 7 bases of the junction left unmatched. The CDR3 spans 15 residues. Looked up from germline, CDR1 is SGHTA and CDR2 is FQGTGA. The CDR3 here is CASSLGQGPHNEQFF. Here the CDR3 DNA reads TGTGCCAGCAGCCTTGGACAGGGGCCCCACAATGAGCAGTTCTTC.

This chain joins TRBV29-1 and TRBJ1-2; 7 bases fit TRBD1. Germline loops: CDR1 SQVTM, CDR2 ANQGSEA. The V segment lost 3 bases and the J segment 14 bases; nucleotides outside the gene matches: 21. The CDR3 totals 15 residues. In DNA form, the CDR3 reads TGCAGCGTTGATCCGGGACAGCTCATACCCTCCCTGGTAACCTTC. Translated: CSVDPGQLIPSLVTF.

The chain carries TRBV19 and TRBJ2-1, with TRBD2 identical over 9 bases. The CDR3 spans 18 residues. Germline V gene data show CDR1 as LNHDA and CDR2 as SQIVND (reference sequence). Germline trimming cut 4 bases from V and 0 bases from J; bases unmatched to any gene: 10. CDR3 region: CASSKRHSGSGSYNEQFF. The CDR3 region has the DNA TGTGCCAGTAGTAAGAGGCATAGCGGGAGCGGCTCCTACAATGAGCAGTTCTTC.

The J gene is TRBJ2-1, the V gene TRBV21-1; TRBD1 is the table's D call, not checked against the DNA. TRBV21-1 is a known pseudogene. The CDR3 runs to 15 residues. CDR3 region: CASSKGQGLHNEQFF. The CDR3 region has the DNA TGTGCCAGCAGCAAAGGACAGGGACTTCACAATGAGCAGTTCTTC.

This chain connects TRBV5-1 to TRBJ2-7, with 12 bases lining up with TRBD2. The CDR3 runs 15 residues. With 5 bases clipped from V and 5 bases from J, the junction kept 8 bases outside the gene matches. Germline loops: CDR1 SGHRS, CDR2 YFSETQ. The DNA of the CDR3 is TGCGCCAGCAGTGATCCGACTAGCGGGAGCCACGAGCAGTACTTC. Translated: CASSDPTSGSHEQYF. Full variable domain (missing parts from reference TRBV5-1 and TRBJ2-7): KAGVTQTPRYLIKTRGQQVTLSCSPISGHRSVSWYQQTPGQGLQFLFEYFSETQRNKGNFPGRFSGRQFSNSRSEMNVSTLELGDSALYLCASSDPTSGSHEQYFGPGTRLTVT.

The table lists this clone with a few counts. V gene TRBV5-4 combines with J gene TRBJ1-2; TRBD1 might be the D (6 bases). CDR1 SGHNT and CDR2 YYREEE come from the germline V gene (reference sequence). V was cut by 4 bases and J by 3 bases, with 19 bases left in between. This CDR3 is 16 amino acids long. The chain's CDR3 is CASSPSGRGGDYGYTF. CDR3 DNA sequence: TGTGCCAGCAGCCCCAGTGGGAGAGGGGGTGACTATGGCTACACCTTC.